Here is one T cell receptor (beta chain) with its context. The antigen it binds to is not known. The sample holds no much larger clone one base away, and base qualities are not on file. This record comes from a study of shared clonotypes between healthy human individuals (dated by TCRdb to between 2020 and 2021). In terms of the full investigation: A few men and a couple of women, aged 18 to 49 years, made up the cohort. Per donor, three plates each were used for CD4 naive and CD4 memory, two for CD8 naive, and one for CD8 memory. To estimate repertoire size and how much clonotype sharing occurs between individuals, the study deeply sequenced the blood TCR repertoires of several healthy adults. To increase sequencing depth and limit assay-specific biases, different laboratories used diverse techniques to prepare libraries and sequence TCR repertoires. Each donor's leukapheresis produced roughly between roughly 0.85 and 9.5 billion PBMCs.

There are 17 amino acids in the CDR3, from cysteine to phenylalanine inclusive. The retained sequence is limited to the CDR3, 51 bases, with the frame set at the first base. Via the germline V gene, CDR1 is MDHEN and CDR2 SYDVKM. At the junction V is shortened by 6 bases and J by 4 bases; bases outside the gene matches: 12. Summary of the overall study and its limitations: Around 5% of naive CD4, 3.5% of naive CD8, approximately 2.2% of memory CD4, and less than 0.45% of memory CD8 clonotypes were shared across a few donors. Rarefaction of sorted-subset datasets indicated incomplete sequencing despite the large sequencing depth. The small number of donors limited the genetic and exposure-history diversity represented. Compared with non-shared clonotypes, clonotypes shared by all four sorted-subset donors had higher generation probabilities. Naive subsets generally had larger estimated clonotype richness than memory subsets did. Pairwise subsampling led to the expectation that sequencing depth would affect the degree of clonotype sharing among donors. Sampling was limited to blood, and TCR repertoires in tissue likely differ from TCR repertoires in blood.

Using the deep immunoSEQ assay, multiplex PCR amplified TCR CDR3 regions from genomic DNA. Extracted genomic DNA from each cell subset was distributed evenly across all wells of several immunoSEQ 96-well plates, and each plate was treated as a replicate. For sorted subsets, 200 to 250 ng of genomic DNA, equivalent to tens of thousands of T cell genomes, went into each replicate PCR. The purified libraries were quantified using a Qubit 3.0 fluorometer, sized with a Bioanalyzer 2100, and then quantified again using the KAPA Library Quantification kit. A separate single-read 150-cycle Illumina NextSeq 550 flow cell was used to sequence each immunoSEQ 96-well plate. The authors' pipeline ran thus. Because the immunoSEQ output held only junctional sequences and lacked quality scores, the filtering could not match the filtering applied to full-length reads. Sequences were annotated with PyIR, a Python wrapper for IgBLAST v1.9, and V/J genes and CDR3 were assigned using IMGT germline references. Reads were removed for weak V/J assignments (E-value above 1e-6), missing CDR3, stop codons, out-of-frame junctions, or ambiguous translated residues. A V3J clonotype was defined by an identical inferred V gene, J gene, and CDR3 amino acid sequence. The percentage overlap between two repertoires was calculated by dividing the number of shared unique clonotypes by the size of the smaller repertoire. RTK rarefaction, the Chao1 estimator, and Recon v2.1 estimates of unobserved clonotypes were used to assess repertoire richness. Generation probabilities were computed with OLGA for all TCRbeta clonotypes obtained by the gDNA method from several donors. TCRdb holds this immuneACCESS table with in-frame rearrangements only. Some clones are missing; in checked studies, unresolved V genes explain under half, and the rest has no known cause. The V and J calls and clone size are taken from that table; D and trimming were inferred from the DNA. Within this sample are more than 2,000,000 clones, with more than 80% of them counted one time only. The ten largest make up under 0.45% of the sample.

Healthy HIV-negative adults with no recently reported acute infections or vaccinations were included as donors. Every donor was a Caucasian adult residing in Nashville, Tennessee, USA. Magnetic negative selection was used to enrich CD4+ T cells, after which naive cells were positively selected on CD45RA and the negative fraction became the memory subset. Blood was collected by leukapheresis, and PBMCs were isolated by Ficoll-Histopaque density gradient centrifugation and then cryopreserved in liquid nitrogen vapor phase. Analytical flow cytometry was used to check the purity and quantity of every magnetically sorted T cell population. Genomic DNA was isolated from each sorted fraction and quantified by UV absorbance on a Nanodrop 2000c.

The sequenced sample consisted of naive CD4+ T cells from PBMCs. This specimen's cell subset or site label, interpreted: CD45RA+ positively selected. The chain is encoded by TRBV28 joined to TRBJ1-1; 12 middle bases align to TRBD1. This TCR derives from a man younger than 35 in good health. Some clones in this sample may be carry-over from other donors' samples. The CDR3 amino acid sequence is: CASRPGQGAQGGTEAFF. At the DNA level, the sequence is TGTGCCAGCAGGCCGGGACAGGGGGCGCAGGGGGGCACTGAAGCTTTCTTT.